This is a list of T cell receptor beta chains from one sample in a study of T cells after yellow fever vaccination. TCRdb processed the 5' RACE reads anew with MiXCR; each CDR3 protein has one entry. The sample includes about 99,000 distinct CDR3 sequences, around 5.8% of them seen just once. Sequenced material: CD8+ T cells sorted from PBMCs, taken 10 days after the yellow fever booster vaccination. The receptors were gathered from a man younger than 35 who received the YFV17D yellow fever vaccine. Both conserved end residues are part of each CDR3. A D gene is named only where the DNA matches it firmly. Clone size is not always given. Where it is, it says once, few, many or a class for expanded clones.

>TRBV7-2|-|few|TRBJ2-2
TGTGCCAGCAGCTTGGGAGGCGGGGGCGGCACCGGGGAGCTGTTTTTT
CASSLGGGGGTGELFF
>TRBV7-2|-|few|TRBJ1-2
TGTGCCAGCAGCTTAGGCGGGGGGGCGGGCTACACCTTC
CASSLGGGAGYTF
>TRBV2|TRBD1|few|TRBJ2-7
TGTGCCAGCAGTAGGGTCCTGGACAGGGGATACGAGCAGTACTTC
CASSRVLDRGYEQYF
>TRBV14|TRBD1|-|TRBJ2-5
TGTGCCAGCAGCCAAGGGTTCGGGACAGGTAACCAAGAGACCCAGTACTTC
CASSQGFGTGNQETQYF
>TRBV20-1|TRBD2|few|TRBJ2-1
TGCAGTGCTAGAGATTCGGGGGGGACCGGAAATGAGCAGTTCTTC
CSARDSGGTGNEQFF
>TRBV9|-|many|TRBJ2-3
TGTGCCAGCAGCGTAGGCGGGAACACAGATACGCAGTATTTT
CASSVGGNTDTQYF
>TRBV3-1|-|-|TRBJ2-2
TGTGCCAGCAGCCCCTCCGGGCTAACTAACACCGGGGAGCTGTTTTTT
CASSPSGLTNTGELFF
>TRBV30|TRBD2|few|TRBJ2-3
TGTGCCTGGAGTGTACGGCGGGGGGGGGGAGATACGCAGTATTTT
CAWSVRRGGGDTQYF
>TRBV6-2/TRBV6-3|TRBD1|few|TRBJ1-5
TGTGCCAGCAGTTTAGACAGGGCCTCGGCTCAGCCCCAGCATTTT
CASSLDRASAQPQHF
>TRBV10-2|-|few|TRBJ1-1
TGCGCCAGCAGGGTCAGGGACACTGAAGCTTTCTTT
CASRVRDTEAFF
>TRBV6-1|-|few|TRBJ1-5
TGTGCCAGCAGGGACAGCTTTAGCAATCAGCCCCAGCATTTT
CASRDSFSNQPQHF
>TRBV5-6|-|few|TRBJ1-5
TGTGCCAGCAGCTCGGGCTCCGGTGGGAGTCAGCCCCAGCATTTT
CASSSGSGGSQPQHF
>TRBV19|-|-|TRBJ1-6
TGTGCCAGTAGTGGTACAGGGTCTCGGGATTCACCCCTCCACTTT
CASSGTGSRDSPLHF
>TRBV4-3|TRBD1|few|TRBJ1-1
TGCGCCAGCAGCCAGGACAGGGTCGGGAACACTGAAGCTTTCTTT
CASSQDRVGNTEAFF
>TRBV14|-|many|TRBJ2-2
TGTGCCAGCAGCCGGAGCCAAGATACGTATGCCGGGGAGCTGTTTTTT
CASSRSQDTYAGELFF
>TRBV9|-|few|TRBJ2-1
TGTGCCAGCAGCGTTGGGGGGGCCTGGGAGCAGTTCTTC
CASSVGGAWEQFF
>TRBV4-3|TRBD1|many|TRBJ2-2
TGCGCCAGCAGCCAAGCCTCAGGGGGCGCCGGCGGGGAGCTGTTTTTT
CASSQASGGAGGELFF
>TRBV25-1|-|few|TRBJ1-6
TGTGCCAGCAGTGAGGCAGGGCATAATTCACCCCTCCACTTT
CASSEAGHNSPLHF
>TRBV7-9|TRBD1|-|TRBJ1-5
TGTGCCAGCAGCCCCCAGACAGGGGGTCAGCCCCAGCATTTT
CASSPQTGGQPQHF
>TRBV12-3/TRBV12-4|-|-|TRBJ2-7
TGTGCCAGCAGTCCCCCAAACCGGGGGGCGGGCTACGAGCAGTACTTC
CASSPPNRGAGYEQYF
>TRBV27|TRBD2|-|TRBJ2-1
TGTGCGAGCGCCACTAGCGGGGACTACAATGAGCAGTTCTTC
CASATSGDYNEQFF
>TRBV24-1|-|few|TRBJ2-3
TGTGCCACCAGTGATTGGGGGACCACAGATACGCAGTATTTT
CATSDWGTTDTQYF
>TRBV7-6|TRBD2|many|TRBJ2-2
TGTGCCAGCAGCCCCGCCGGCGGGAGCCGTTGGGAGCTGTTTTTT
CASSPAGGSRWELFF
>TRBV18|-|-|TRBJ2-7
TGTGCCAGCTCCTCAGGGAAGTCTCTTTACGAGCAGTACTTC
CASSSGKSLYEQYF
>TRBV20-1|-|many|TRBJ2-2
TGCAGTGCTAGAGATGGTGGGGAGCTGTTTTTT
CSARDGGELFF
>TRBV4-3|-|-|TRBJ2-1
TGCGCCAGCAGCCAAGATGGGGCCAGCCTCAATGAGCAGTTCTTC
CASSQDGASLNEQFF
>TRBV6-2/TRBV6-3|-|few|TRBJ1-5
TGTGCCAGCACCGCCCTGAGGGGCAGTCAGCCCCAGCATTTT
CASTALRGSQPQHF
>TRBV3-1|TRBD2|-|TRBJ2-1
TGTGCCAGCAGCCAAGAGAGAGAGCGGGGGGGCCATTCTGAGCAGTTCTTC
CASSQERERGGHSEQFF
>TRBV7-2|-|few|TRBJ1-5
TGTGCCAGCAGCGGGGGGGCTCAGCCCCAGCATTTT
CASSGGAQPQHF
>TRBV7-9|-|many|TRBJ2-7
TGTGCCAGCAGCCCCCCCGGCTACGAGCAGTACTTC
CASSPPGYEQYF
>TRBV6-2/TRBV6-3|-|few|TRBJ2-7
TGTGCCAGCAGTTATCTGGGTACCCGCGAGCAGTACTTC
CASSYLGTREQYF
>TRBV5-5|TRBD1|-|TRBJ2-5
TGTGCCAGCAGCTTGGCCTGGGGGACAGGAAACATTCAGGAGACCCAGTACTTC
CASSLAWGTGNIQETQYF
>TRBV4-3|-|-|TRBJ1-1
TGCGCCAGCAGCCAAGCAGGAGTCGTAGAGGGAACTGAAGCTTTCTTT
CASSQAGVVEGTEAFF
>TRBV4-1|-|-|TRBJ1-1
TGCGCCAGCAGCCAAGTTCCGCTGATGCTGACTCGGGACACTGAAGCTTTCTTT
CASSQVPLMLTRDTEAFF
>TRBV4-1|TRBD2|-|TRBJ2-6
TGCGCCAGCAGAAAAGCAGGGAGGGCCTCTGGGGCCAACGTCCTGACTTTC
CASRKAGRASGANVLTF
>TRBV12-3/TRBV12-4|TRBD2|many|TRBJ2-5
TGTGCCAGCAGTACGGGACTAGCGGAGCAAGAGACCCAGTACTTC
CASSTGLAEQETQYF
>TRBV7-3|TRBD2|-|TRBJ2-1
TGTGCCAGCAGCTCCGGGACTAGCCAGGGCAATGAGCAGTTCTTC
CASSSGTSQGNEQFF
>TRBV7-2|-|-|TRBJ2-3
TGTGCCAGCAGCTTTTCGGGACGTGATACGCAGTATTTT
CASSFSGRDTQYF
>TRBV11-2|TRBD1|-|TRBJ1-3
TGTGCCAGCAGCTGGACAGGGGCCACTGGAAACACCATATATTTT
CASSWTGATGNTIYF
>TRBV21-1|-|few|TRBJ1-1
TGTGCCAGCAGCAAAAAATGGTGGCGGACAGTAACTGAAGCGGTCTTT
CASSKKWWRTVTEAVF
>TRBV12-5|-|many|TRBJ2-3
TGTGCTAGTGGTCTGACGGGGCATACGCAGTATTTT
CASGLTGHTQYF
>TRBV13|-|-|TRBJ1-5
TGTGCCAGCAGCCGTCGAGGGGAGGGGGTTCAGCCCCAGCATTTT
CASSRRGEGVQPQHF
>TRBV7-9|-|few|TRBJ1-2
TGTGCCAGCAGCCGAAAAGGGAACTATGGCTACACCTTC
CASSRKGNYGYTF